This T cell receptor beta chain was observed in a study of a mutant IDH1 vaccine in newly diagnosed glioma. CDR1 and CDR2 (germline): KGHSH, LQKENI. The V end was cut by 5 bases, the J end by 5 bases, with 15 bases between. CDR3 size: 14 residues. To note about this clone: Its antigen is unidentified.

Assay: immunoSEQ multiplex PCR; the TCRdb copy retains only in-frame clones and omits some. The table includes about 83,000 clones, approximately 75% detected once. As for time point: week 47, end of study. Each vaccine dose was 300 ug of mutant IDH1 20-mer peptide, with topical imiquimod. V usage is TRBV18 and J usage is TRBJ1-1; D gene ambiguous. This material consisted of PBMCs, taken from a glioma patient whose treatment included an IDH1 peptide vaccine. This clonotype originated in a man in his forties with glioma. CDR3 sequence: CASSAGIGGTEAFF. The CDR3 region has the DNA TGTGCCAGCTCAGCGGGAATCGGTGGGACTGAAGCTTTCTTT. The full variable domain, rest sourced from reference TRBV18 and TRBJ1-1, is NAGVMQNPRHLVRRRGQEARLRCSPMKGHSHVYWYRQLPEEGLKFMVYLQKENIIDESGMPKERFSAEFPKEGPSILRIQQVVRGDSAAYFCASSAGIGGTEAFFGQGTRLTVV.